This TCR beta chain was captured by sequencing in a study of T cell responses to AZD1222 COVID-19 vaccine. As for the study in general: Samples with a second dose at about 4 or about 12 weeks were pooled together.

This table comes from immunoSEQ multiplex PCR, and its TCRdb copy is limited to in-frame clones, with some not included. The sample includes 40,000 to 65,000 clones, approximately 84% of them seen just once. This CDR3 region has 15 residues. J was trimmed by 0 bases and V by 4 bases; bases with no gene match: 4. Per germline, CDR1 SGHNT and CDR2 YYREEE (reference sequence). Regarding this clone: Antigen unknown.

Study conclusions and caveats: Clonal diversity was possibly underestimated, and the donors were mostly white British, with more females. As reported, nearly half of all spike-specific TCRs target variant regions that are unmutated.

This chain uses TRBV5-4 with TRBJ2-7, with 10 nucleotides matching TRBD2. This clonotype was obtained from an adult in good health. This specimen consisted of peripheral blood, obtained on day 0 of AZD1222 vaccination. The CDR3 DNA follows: TGTGCCAGCAGCCCCGGGACTAGCGCCTCCTACGAGCAGTACTTC. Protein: CASSPGTSASYEQYF.